This T cell receptor (beta chain) was captured in a study of cytomegalovirus exposure and HLA in healthy donors. Generated by immunoSEQ multiplex PCR, the TCRdb table keeps only in-frame clones and is missing some. Of 110,000 to 150,000 clones listed, approximately 89% are singletons. General study points: Subsequent analysis found a tendency for first-cohort TCR clusters to co-occur within the approximately 130 validation repertoires. In vitro confirmation showed a few CMV-associated chains to be CMV antigen specific. The investigators catalogued 150 or so TCR beta chains as cytomegalovirus-associated.

About this clone: Its antigen remains unknown.

The V end lost 0 bases, the J end lost 0 bases, and 12 bases lay between the germline ends. Germline-derived CDR1 and CDR2 are MGHRA and YSYEKL. The length of the CDR3 is 17 residues. The source of this sequence is a woman aged 18-30 years in good health and CMV-seropositive. This rearrangement joins TRBV4-1 to TRBJ1-3; D is perhaps TRBD1 (5 bases). The sequenced material came from PBMCs. CDR3 loop: CASSQDGQGYSGNTIYF. As DNA, the CDR3 is TGCGCCAGCAGCCAAGATGGGCAGGGATACTCTGGAAACACCATATATTTT.